This TCR beta chain was documented in a study of vaccination effects on CD4 cells after COVID-19. Sequencing used immunoSEQ multiplex PCR; TCRdb keeps in-frame clones, though not all of them. The table lists approximately 82,000 clones, around four fifths of them singletons. A word on this clone: Antigen unknown.

ViraFEST assay sequencing came after antigen-specific CD4+ T cells were expanded with viral peptide pools. A 10-day culture period preceded the isolation of CD4+ T cells. Half of the medium was exchanged for IL-2 medium on both days 3 and 7. Germline values: CDR1 SEHNR, CDR2 FQNEAQ (reference sequence). The V gene end was trimmed by 4 bases and the J gene end by 3 bases; junction bases not matched to a gene: 6. CDR3 size: 15 residues. V is TRBV7-9 and J is TRBJ2-5; 9 nucleotides match TRBD1. This TCR was recovered from a human donor who received a COVID-19 vaccine. The sample consisted of CD4+ T cells from PBMCs cultured with HCoV-229E spike peptides, taken before COVID-19 vaccination. CDR3: CASSSWTGAEETQYF. The CDR3 nucleotides are TGTGCCAGCAGCTCATGGACAGGGGCAGAAGAGACCCAGTACTTC.